The present TCR beta chain was sequenced within a study of blood T cell repertoires in COVID-19. Study-level information: The samples span acute and convalescent COVID-19 from the United States, Italy and Spain. Sample material is recorded as cDNA or gDNA derived from T cells, B-cell-depleted T cells, or PBMCs.

Original methodology: Estimates of nucleated cell counts were drawn from the amplification of reference gene primers. The repertoire was sequenced with immunoSEQ multiplex PCR; TCRdb's copy has only in-frame clones and lacks some. V, J and clone size reflect that table, while D and trimming were determined from the DNA. Here the sample spans fewer than 110,000 clones, 75% to 90% being singletons. Germline trimming cut 0 bases from V and 0 bases from J; bases unmatched to any gene: 1. The CDR3 consists of 17 residues. CDR1 is LNHDA, CDR2 SQIVND, per germline (reference sequence). This receptor was obtained from a human donor in a cohort sampled during active COVID-19. The sequencing input was peripheral blood. The chain is built from TRBV19 and TRBJ1-4; 10 nucleotides align to TRBD1. CDR3 DNA sequence: TGTGCCAGTAGTATAGATGGGACAGGGGCAACTAATGAAAAACTGTTTTTT. Protein: CASSIDGTGATNEKLFF.